Listed below are T cell receptor beta chains from one sample, sequenced in a study of cytomegalovirus exposure and HLA in healthy donors. Profiled with immunoSEQ multiplex PCR; TCRdb holds only in-frame clones, not every one. Of 100,000 to 150,000 clones listed, under 90% are singletons. The sample consisted of PBMCs. The receptors come from a woman between 40 and 50 years old in good health and CMV-seropositive. Both conserved end residues are trimmed from each CDR3. Each record gives: V gene, clone size, CDR3 protein. Part of the rows lack a size; the others show once, few, many or a class for expanded clones.

v_gene: TRBV6-5
abundance: NA
CDR3aa: ASSSGLGDTQY

v_gene: TRBV15
abundance: NA
CDR3aa: ATSRREGGETQY

v_gene: TRBV15
abundance: NA
CDR3aa: ATSREEQVLGEAF

v_gene: TRBV28
abundance: NA
CDR3aa: ASSLGPNYGYT

v_gene: TRBV19
abundance: NA
CDR3aa: ASKTTGTSGSGANVLT

v_gene: TRBV9
abundance: NA
CDR3aa: ASSVFPTGVSGDTQY

v_gene: TRBV29-1
abundance: NA
CDR3aa: SVGTARLNTQY

v_gene: TRBV6-5
abundance: NA
CDR3aa: ASSYRQGWGQPQH

v_gene: TRBV27
abundance: NA
CDR3aa: ASSLASSGTNNEQF

v_gene: TRBV21-1
abundance: NA
CDR3aa: ASRGINEQF

v_gene: TRBV7-9
abundance: NA
CDR3aa: ASSLATRTGGNQPQH

v_gene: TRBV2
abundance: NA
CDR3aa: ASSEAGHNSYEQY

v_gene: TRBV4-2
abundance: once
CDR3aa: ASSRAGAAQETQY

v_gene: TRBV5-5
abundance: NA
CDR3aa: ASSLGLAVVSEQF

v_gene: TRBV9
abundance: once
CDR3aa: ASSVGNGQGHQSNEQF

v_gene: TRBV7-8
abundance: NA
CDR3aa: ASSLAAGGSYEQY

v_gene: TRBV10-3
abundance: once
CDR3aa: AISDTSGSPTDTQY

v_gene: TRBV21-1
abundance: NA
CDR3aa: ASSQIPGGPFEQY

v_gene: TRBV7-9
abundance: NA
CDR3aa: ASSLGSTTQAF

v_gene: TRBV7-9
abundance: few
CDR3aa: ASSLLTMGSGRGKNIQY

v_gene: TRBV6-5
abundance: NA
CDR3aa: ASSYSTSGSNEQF

v_gene: TRBV5-1
abundance: NA
CDR3aa: ASSQNTGDPYEQY

v_gene: TRBV10-2
abundance: NA
CDR3aa: ASSESTIYSNQPQH

v_gene: TRBV10-3
abundance: few
CDR3aa: AIREDRGMNQPQH

v_gene: TRBV7-8
abundance: NA
CDR3aa: ASSPHSGSREQY

v_gene: TRBV27
abundance: NA
CDR3aa: ASSLSGVQETQY

v_gene: TRBV7-9
abundance: NA
CDR3aa: ASSQDWNTEAF

v_gene: TRBV15
abundance: NA
CDR3aa: ATSRDLRSSNEQF

v_gene: TRBV7-9
abundance: NA
CDR3aa: ASSSGTGGRGYT

v_gene: TRBV6-1
abundance: NA
CDR3aa: ASSVTGVQPQH

v_gene: TRBV27
abundance: NA
CDR3aa: ASSLSGQHNEQF

v_gene: TRBV7-9
abundance: NA
CDR3aa: ASSLGGGGYYNEQF

v_gene: TRBV29-1
abundance: few
CDR3aa: SVQGMNTEAF

v_gene: TRBV14
abundance: NA
CDR3aa: ASSLLAGNNEQF

v_gene: TRBV6-6
abundance: NA
CDR3aa: ASNPDLGGGNYGYT

v_gene: TRBV4-2
abundance: NA
CDR3aa: ASSQEPGQSYEQY

v_gene: TRBV6-1
abundance: few
CDR3aa: ASSGRGDTEAF